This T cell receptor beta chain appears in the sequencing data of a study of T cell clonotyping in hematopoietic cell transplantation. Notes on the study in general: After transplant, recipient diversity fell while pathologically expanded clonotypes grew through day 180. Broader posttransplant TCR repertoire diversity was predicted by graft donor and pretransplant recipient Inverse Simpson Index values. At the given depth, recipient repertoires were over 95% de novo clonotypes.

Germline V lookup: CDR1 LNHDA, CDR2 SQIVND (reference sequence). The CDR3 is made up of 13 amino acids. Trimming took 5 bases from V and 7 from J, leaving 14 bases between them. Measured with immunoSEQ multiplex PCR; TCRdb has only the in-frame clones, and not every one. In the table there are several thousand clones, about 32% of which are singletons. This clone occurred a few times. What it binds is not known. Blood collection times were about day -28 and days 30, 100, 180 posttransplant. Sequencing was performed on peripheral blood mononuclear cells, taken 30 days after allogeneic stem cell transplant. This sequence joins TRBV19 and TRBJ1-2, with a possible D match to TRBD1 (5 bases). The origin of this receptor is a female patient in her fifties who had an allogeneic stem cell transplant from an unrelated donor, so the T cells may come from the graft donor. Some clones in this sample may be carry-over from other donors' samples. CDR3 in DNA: TGTGCCAGTAGTTCAGGGAGGGCGGGTGGCTACACCTTC. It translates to CASSSGRAGGYTF.